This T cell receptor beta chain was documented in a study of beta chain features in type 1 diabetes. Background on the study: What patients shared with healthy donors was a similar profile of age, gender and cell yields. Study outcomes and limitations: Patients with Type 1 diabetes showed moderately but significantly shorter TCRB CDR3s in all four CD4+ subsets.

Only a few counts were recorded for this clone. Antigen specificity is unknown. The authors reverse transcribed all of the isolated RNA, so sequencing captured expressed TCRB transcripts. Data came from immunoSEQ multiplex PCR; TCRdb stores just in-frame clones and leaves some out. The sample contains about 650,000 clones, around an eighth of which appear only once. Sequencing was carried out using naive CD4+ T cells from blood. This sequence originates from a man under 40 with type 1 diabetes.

CDR3 protein: CASSRTGSNQPQHF. CDR3 sequence (DNA): TGTGCCAGCAGCCGGACAGGAAGCAATCAGCCCCAGCATTTT. V is TRBV11-3 and J is TRBJ1-5, with TRBD1 identical over 7 bases. The CDR3 loop spans 14 amino acids. The junction had 2 bases not matched to a gene; V was cut back by 5 bases and J by 1 base. Germline loops: CDR1 SGHNT, CDR2 YENEEA.